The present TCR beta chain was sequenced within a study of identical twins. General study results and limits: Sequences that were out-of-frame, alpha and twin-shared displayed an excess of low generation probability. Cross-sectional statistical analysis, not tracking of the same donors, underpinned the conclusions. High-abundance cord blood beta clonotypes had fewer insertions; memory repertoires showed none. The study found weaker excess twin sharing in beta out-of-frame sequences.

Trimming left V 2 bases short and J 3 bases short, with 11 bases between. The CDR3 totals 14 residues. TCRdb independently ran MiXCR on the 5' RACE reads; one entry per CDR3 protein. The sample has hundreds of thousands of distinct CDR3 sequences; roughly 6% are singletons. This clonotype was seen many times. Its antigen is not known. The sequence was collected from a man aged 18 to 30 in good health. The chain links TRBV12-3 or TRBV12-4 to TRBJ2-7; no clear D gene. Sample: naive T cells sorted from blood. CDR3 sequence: CASSLTPTIYEQYF. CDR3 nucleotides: TGTGCCAGCAGTTTAACTCCCACCATCTACGAGCAGTACTTC.